These 13 T cell receptor beta chains were all obtained from the same sample, sequenced in a study of blood T cell repertoires in COVID-19. Libraries were prepared by immunoSEQ multiplex PCR; TCRdb keeps only in-frame clonotypes and omits some of them. Altogether about 230,000 clones are present, around 92% being singletons, with the ten largest covering 4%. Source material: PBMCs or T cells enriched from blood (not recorded which). Receptors originate from a woman in her thirties with acute COVID-19.

This rearrangement joins TRBV18 to TRBJ1-2; no firm D call. Per germline, CDR1 KGHSH and CDR2 LQKENI. CDR3 size: 14 residues. Trimming stripped 2 bases from V and 0 bases from J, with 7 bases between. The CDR3: CASSPEGANYGYTF. The CDR3 coding sequence is TGTGCCAGCTCACCAGAGGGAGCTAACTATGGCTACACCTTC.

This chain joins TRBV2 and TRBJ1-2; 8 nucleotides agree with TRBD1. Germline assignment: CDR1 SNHLY and CDR2 FYNNEI. This CDR3 contains 14 residues. V gave up 0 bases and J gave up 7 bases; unmatched junction bases: 4. The chain's CDR3 is CASSEATTGGGYTF. The CDR3 DNA is TGTGCCAGCAGTGAAGCGACAACAGGGGGTGGCTACACCTTC.

The V call is TRBV27, the J call TRBJ2-2, with D possibly TRBD1 on 5 matching bases. There are 20 residues in the CDR3. V was clipped by 5 bases and J by 5 bases, with 30 bases between them. In germline, CDR1 is MNHEY, CDR2 SMNVEV (reference sequence). The CDR3 here is CASSPTPPTVEAIRTGELFF. The CDR3 region has the DNA TGTGCCAGCAGTCCCACCCCTCCGACAGTCGAGGCAATTAGAACCGGGGAGCTGTTTTTT.

This chain links TRBV9 with TRBJ2-1, with a tentative D call TRBD2 (5 bases). Germline loops: CDR1 SGDLS, CDR2 YYNGEE. The CDR3 is 21 amino acids. Trimming pared 5 bases from V and 1 base from J, leaving 31 bases between. In nucleotides, the CDR3 is TGTGCCAGCAGTTTACTTCCCCCTTTACTAGATAGTGGGGATTCCTACAATGAGCAGTTCTTC. It specifies CASSLLPPLLDSGDSYNEQFF.

This clone was recorded only once. The chain links TRBV11-3 to TRBJ1-4; D is uncertain. CDR1 SGHNT and CDR2 YENEEA come from the germline V gene. With 2 bases removed from V and 7 bases from J, the gap between germline ends came to 8 bases. The CDR3 spans 13 residues. The CDR3: CASSLSAGEKLFF. The CDR3 bases are TGTGCCAGCAGCTTATCTGCAGGTGAAAAACTGTTTTTT.

The chain combines TRBV12-3 or TRBV12-4 with TRBJ1-4, with a tentative D call TRBD1 (5 bases). The CDR3 loop spans 13 amino acids. Trimming cost V 11 bases and J 8 bases, with 18 bases left between them. Here the CDR3 reads CACGGGAHEKLFF. In DNA form, the CDR3 reads TGTGCCTGCGGCGGCGGGGCGCACGAAAAACTGTTTTTT.

V is TRBV6-5 and J is TRBJ1-1; tentative D call: TRBD1 (5 bases). Germline loops: CDR1 MNHEY, CDR2 SVGAGI. Trimming left V 10 bases short and J 0 bases short, with 15 bases between. The CDR3 consists of 14 residues. CDR3 sequence: CATSRDSMNTEAFF. The CDR3 DNA sequence: TGTGCCACCTCAAGAGACAGTATGAACACTGAAGCTTTCTTT.

The rearrangement links TRBV2 to TRBJ1-2; TRBD1 agrees at 8 bases. CDR1 and CDR2 (germline): SNHLY, FYNNEI. The CDR3 contains 15 residues. Trimming cost V 1 base and J 3 bases; bases outside gene matches: 4. Here the CDR3 reads CASSEGWGQDYGYTF. As DNA, the CDR3 is TGTGCCAGCAGTGAAGGGTGGGGACAGGACTATGGCTACACCTTC.

The chain carries TRBV7-6 and TRBJ1-1; 7 bases fit TRBD1. This CDR3 contains 15 residues. Germline V gives CDR1 SGHVS, CDR2 FNYEAQ. The trim removed 5 bases at V and 1 base at J, leaving 7 bases unmatched. The CDR3 sequence: CASSPRQGQNTEAFF. CDR3 bases: TGTGCCAGCAGCCCCCGACAGGGACAGAACACTGAAGCTTTCTTT.

The chain recombines TRBV19 with TRBJ2-3, with D maybe TRBD1 (5 bases). The CDR3 spans 14 residues. Germline lookup yields CDR1 LNHDA and CDR2 SQIVND (reference sequence). V lost 3 bases and J lost 0, with 7 bases in between. CDR3 protein: CASSIDRSTDTQYF. The CDR3 nucleotides are TGTGCCAGTAGTATCGACAGAAGCACAGATACGCAGTATTTT.

This chain connects TRBV6-5 to TRBJ1-2, with a tentative D call TRBD1 (6 bases). There are 13 residues in the CDR3. The germline V gene has CDR1 MNHEY and CDR2 SVGAGI. V shed 5 bases and J shed 5 bases, with 12 bases lying between them. In DNA, the CDR3 is TGTGCCAGCAGTACTACAGGGAAGTATGGCTACACCTTC. It yields the protein CASSTTGKYGYTF.

The chain joins TRBV5-1 to TRBJ1-1; D gene unclear. The CDR3 loop spans 11 amino acids. Germline V gene lookup returns CDR1 SGHRS and CDR2 YFSETQ. The V end lost 4 bases, the J end lost 7 bases, and 8 bases lay between the germline ends. The CDR3 here is CASSVGLEAFF. Here the CDR3 DNA reads TGCGCCAGCAGCGTCGGACTTGAAGCTTTCTTT.

The chain couples TRBV7-9 to TRBJ1-1; D ambiguous. The V end lost 7 bases, the J end lost 2 bases, and 11 bases lay between the germline ends. Germline CDR1 is SEHNR and CDR2 is FQNEAQ (reference sequence). CDR3 size: 13 residues. Here the CDR3 DNA reads TGTGCCAGCACTTATACTGTTAACACTGAAGCTTTCTTT. Translating it yields CASTYTVNTEAFF.